These 16 T cell receptor beta chains were sequenced from one sample in a study of T cells in tumors after PD-1 blockade. Repertoires were generated with immunoSEQ multiplex PCR, while TCRdb's copy carries only in-frame clones and drops some. Of about 14,000 clones in the sample, roughly four fifths were seen once. The starting material was PBMCs, obtained after anti-PD-1 treatment. The receptors derive from a human donor with basal cell carcinoma.

J is TRBJ2-1 and V is TRBV7-9; D is ambiguous. The CDR3 sequence is 11 residues long. V was trimmed by 7 bases and J by 6 bases, leaving 7 bases between them. The germline CDR1 and CDR2 sequences are SEHNR and FQNEAQ (reference sequence). The CDR3 DNA is TGTGCCAGCACTCAGGCCAATGAGCAGTTCTTC. This sequence encodes CASTQANEQFF.

CDR3 residues: CASTHPGSGDTEAFF. Written as DNA, the CDR3 is TGTGCCAGTACCCATCCAGGCTCCGGGGACACTGAAGCTTTCTTT. V usage is TRBV19 and J usage is TRBJ1-1; D is uncertain. CDR1 LNHDA and CDR2 SQIVND come from the germline V gene (reference sequence). V was pared by 7 bases and J by 3 bases, with 18 bases between. The CDR3 consists of 15 residues.

The chain recombines TRBV5-4 with TRBJ1-6; D is unresolved. CDR3 length: 16 residues. Germline assignment: CDR1 SGHNT and CDR2 YYREEE (reference sequence). V was trimmed by 1 base and J by 6 bases, leaving 14 bases between them. The CDR3 sequence is CASSLNNPTLNSPLHF. The CDR3 DNA sequence: TGTGCCAGCAGCTTGAACAACCCGACCCTTAATTCACCCCTCCACTTT.

The chain combines TRBV4-1 with TRBJ1-5, with a weak D call TRBD1 (5 bases). Trimming took 0 bases from V and 1 from J, leaving 16 bases between them. The CDR3 spans 18 residues. Germline CDR1 MGHRA, CDR2 YSYEKL. CDR3 protein: CASSQEEVGAGSNQPQHF. The CDR3 DNA sequence: TGCGCCAGCAGCCAAGAGGAGGTAGGGGCGGGGAGCAATCAGCCCCAGCATTTT.

This clone was detected once. CDR3: CASRQEPNSPLHF. The CDR3 nucleotides read TGTGCCAGCAGACAGGAGCCCAATTCACCCCTCCACTTT. The chain employs TRBV7-9 and TRBJ1-6, with D possibly TRBD1 on 5 matching bases. Germline loops: CDR1 SEHNR, CDR2 FQNEAQ (reference sequence). Trimming took off 6 bases at V and 7 bases at J, with 10 bases between the two ends. This CDR3 is built from 13 residues.

The rearrangement joins TRBV7-3 to TRBJ2-2, with D perhaps matching TRBD2 (6 bases). This CDR3 region has 16 residues. CDR1 is SGHTA, CDR2 FQGTGA, per germline. The V end was cut by 5 bases, the J end by 6 bases, with 19 bases between. The CDR3 region has the DNA TGTGCCAGCAGCGCGGCCGGGACTGGAACATCCGGGGAGCTGTTTTTT. It specifies CASSAAGTGTSGELFF.

CDR3 coding DNA: TGTGCCACCAGTGATCGTGCAGCATATACCTACAATGAGCAGTTCTTC. This sequence encodes CATSDRAAYTYNEQFF. The chain joins TRBV24-1 to TRBJ2-1; unclear D gene. V was clipped by 3 bases and J by 2 bases, with 13 bases between them. CDR3 size: 16 residues. Germline assignment: CDR1 KGHDR and CDR2 SFDVKD.

The rearrangement uses TRBV25-1 and TRBJ1-2; 7 bases match TRBD1. Looked up from germline, CDR1 is MGHDK and CDR2 is SYGVNS. V shed 9 bases, J shed 8 bases, and the junction held 9 bases outside the gene matches. The CDR3 extends over 12 amino acids. The chain's CDR3 is CASTGVGFGYTF. DNA of the CDR3: TGTGCCAGTACAGGGGTTGGGTTCGGCTACACCTTC.

V is TRBV30 and J is TRBJ2-7; 9 bases match TRBD2. In germline, CDR1 is GTSNPN, CDR2 SVGIG (reference sequence). CDR3 length: 14 residues. With 0 bases clipped from V and 1 base from J, the junction kept 1 base outside the gene matches. The CDR3 nucleotides read TGTGCCTGGAGTGTAGCGGGAGGATCCTACGAGCAGTACTTC. It encodes CAWSVAGGSYEQYF.

In its sample, this clone was seen a few times. The rearrangement links TRBV12-3 or TRBV12-4 to TRBJ1-2, with unresolved D. V lost 8 bases and J lost 5, with 9 bases in between. This CDR3 is 11 amino acids long. CDR3 protein: CASGSFYGYTF. CDR3 DNA: TGTGCCAGCGGAAGCTTTTATGGCTACACCTTC.

The rearrangement joins TRBV29-1 to TRBJ2-3; D is perhaps TRBD1 or TRBD2 (5 bases each). The CDR3 is 14 residues long. The germline V gene encodes CDR1 SQVTM and CDR2 ANQGSEA. CDR3 bases: TGCAGTAAAGGACTCGGGACGGGTACAGATACGCAGTATTTT. Amino acid sequence: CSKGLGTGTDTQYF.

This chain links TRBV14 with TRBJ2-7; no firm D call. Per the germline V gene, CDR1 is SGHDN and CDR2 is FVKESK. Deletions cut 1 base from V and 12 bases from J, with 10 bases between. The CDR3 is made up of 11 amino acids. The CDR3 coding sequence is TGTGCCAGCAGCCAAGGATCAAAATTGTACTTC. Translation gives CASSQGSKLYF.

V is TRBV7-8 and J is TRBJ1-4, with D possibly TRBD1 on 5 matching bases. The V gene lost 3 bases and the J gene lost 6 bases, with 8 bases spanning the gap. The CDR3 length is 13 residues. Germline CDR1 SGHVS, CDR2 FQNEAQ. The CDR3 nucleotides are TGTGCCAGCAGCTTGGGGGGGGATGAAAAACTGTTTTTT. It specifies CASSLGGDEKLFF.

The rearrangement links TRBV14 to TRBJ2-1; D call uncertain. With 4 bases removed from V and 2 bases from J, the gap between germline ends came to 12 bases. CDR1 and CDR2 from the germline V gene are SGHDN and FVKESK. The CDR3 totals 15 residues. The CDR3 DNA follows: TGTGCCAGCAGCCCGTGGCTCTTCACCTACAATGAGCAGTTCTTC. Residues: CASSPWLFTYNEQFF.

The chain has TRBV7-3 and TRBJ2-3; 8 bases agree with TRBD1. CDR3 length equals 15 residues. Per the germline V gene, CDR1 is SGHTA and CDR2 is FQGTGA. After removal of 5 bases from V and 0 bases from J, the junction contained 4 bases not matched to a gene. The CDR3 spells CASSPQGASTDTQYF. The DNA of the CDR3 is TGTGCCAGCAGCCCCCAGGGGGCGAGCACAGATACGCAGTATTTT.

The chain carries TRBV27 and TRBJ1-2, with D unresolved. The germline CDR1 and CDR2 sequences are MNHEY and SMNVEV (reference sequence). Trimming took off 2 bases at V and 6 bases at J, with 16 bases between the two ends. The CDR3 has 15 amino acids. In DNA form, the CDR3 reads TGTGCCAGCAGTTTAAGCGGCCTGACCACAGATGGCTACACCTTC. Protein sequence: CASSLSGLTTDGYTF.